Presented here are 30 T cell receptor beta chains from one specimen sequenced in a study of pediatric ulcerative colitis. During colonoscopy, one to two rectal pinch biopsies were collected. TCRdb keeps only in-frame clones here, not all; method: immunoSEQ multiplex PCR. Among 20,000 to 30,000 clones listed, roughly 71% were seen once. The sequenced material came from gut tissue. Receptors originate from a boy under 18 with severe ulcerative colitis.

This chain links TRBV29-1 with TRBJ2-1; no clear D gene. V was pared by 5 bases and J by 8 bases, with 10 bases between. The CDR3 contains 11 residues. Germline V gene lookup returns CDR1 SQVTM and CDR2 ANQGSEA. The CDR3: CSVSRNYEQFF. The CDR3 bases are TGCAGCGTTAGCCGTAATTATGAGCAGTTCTTC.

V is TRBV5-6 and J is TRBJ1-5, with 8 bases matching TRBD1. The trim removed 4 bases at V and 7 bases at J, leaving 7 bases unmatched. Germline lookup yields CDR1 SGHDT and CDR2 YYEEEE. The CDR3 contains 14 residues. The CDR3 DNA sequence: TGTGCCAGCAGCGCAGGACAGGGATCCCAGCCCCAGCATTTT. Translation: CASSAGQGSQPQHF. The full variable domain, in which reference TRBV5-6 and TRBJ1-5 provide the parts outside the CDR3, is DAGVTQSPTHLIKTRGQQVTLRCSPKSGHDTVSWYQQALGQGPQFIFQYYEEEERQRGNFPDRFSGHQFPNYSSELNVNALLLGDSALYLCASSAGQGSQPQHFGDGTRLSIL.

This chain uses TRBV19 with TRBJ2-3, with D perhaps TRBD1 (6 bases). CDR1 is LNHDA, CDR2 SQIVND, per germline (reference sequence). There are 14 residues in the CDR3. The V and J ends lost 3 bases and 3 bases respectively, with 10 bases between them. The CDR3 sequence: CASSISQGTDTQYF. Here the CDR3 DNA reads TGTGCCAGTAGTATTTCGCAGGGGACAGATACGCAGTATTTT. Combining the CDR3 with reference TRBV19 and TRBJ2-3 gives the whole variable domain DGGITQSPKYLFRKEGQNVTLSCEQNLNHDAMYWYRQDPGQGLRLIYYSQIVNDFQKGDIAEGYSVSREKKESFPLTVTSAQKNPTAFYLCASSISQGTDTQYFGPGTRLTVL.

The V gene is TRBV7-9, the J gene TRBJ1-2; D gene ambiguous. Germline V gene data show CDR1 as SEHNR and CDR2 as FQNEAQ (reference sequence). The CDR3 totals 12 residues. Trimming cost V 3 bases and J 10 bases, with 12 bases left between them. The CDR3 DNA reads as TGTGCCAGCAGCTTTGGACTAGAGGACTACACCTTC. Translation: CASSFGLEDYTF.

In this sample, this clone turned up a few times. This chain joins TRBV5-1 and TRBJ1-1; no firm D call. Germline values: CDR1 SGHRS, CDR2 YFSETQ. The V end was cut by 0 bases, the J end by 3 bases, with 3 bases between. The CDR3 has 12 amino acids. This CDR3 is CASSLGDTEAFF. Here the CDR3 DNA reads TGCGCCAGCAGCTTGGGGGACACTGAAGCTTTCTTT.

This clone occurred once. V and J are TRBV6-4 and TRBJ2-3; TRBD2 is a possible D gene (5 bases). The V end was cut by 0 bases, the J end by 2 bases, with 12 bases between. This CDR3 comprises 16 residues. Germline V CDR1 and CDR2: MRHNA, SNTAGT. Here the CDR3 reads CASSDSEREPTDTQYF. DNA for the CDR3: TGTGCCAGCAGTGACTCGGAGAGGGAGCCCACAGATACGCAGTATTTT.

CDR3 nucleotide sequence: TGCAGCGTTGGGACAGGGACTGAAGCTTTCTTT. Translated, it gives CSVGTGTEAFF. The chain joins TRBV29-1 to TRBJ1-1; 8 nucleotides align to TRBD1. Looked up from germline, CDR1 is SQVTM and CDR2 is ANQGSEA. CDR3 length: 11 residues. V trimming: 4 bases; J trimming: 5 bases; junction bases outside the gene matches: 0.

The V call is TRBV10-3, the J call TRBJ2-1, with D unresolved. The CDR3 spans 12 residues. Germline lookup yields CDR1 ENHRY and CDR2 SYGVKD. V was cut by 6 bases and J by 8 bases, with 11 bases left in between. The CDR3 sequence is CAISRYRDEQFF. Written as DNA, the CDR3 is TGTGCCATCAGCCGTTATCGCGATGAGCAGTTCTTC.

The V call is TRBV2, the J call TRBJ1-2; no clear D. Per germline, CDR1 SNHLY and CDR2 FYNNEI. The length of the CDR3 is 12 residues. V gave up 9 bases and J gave up 4 bases, with 12 bases separating them. In nucleotides, the CDR3 is TGTGCCAGTCAGAGGAGTGGCTATGGCTACACCTTC. As protein: CASQRSGYGYTF.

A single count supports this clone. This chain joins TRBV11-3 and TRBJ2-3, with D perhaps TRBD2 (7 bases). CDR1 and CDR2 (germline): SGHNT, YENEEA. The CDR3 length is 16 residues. Trimming stripped 5 bases from V and 4 bases from J, with 19 bases between. CDR3 amino acids: CASSPMGGRWADTQYF. DNA of the CDR3: TGTGCCAGCAGCCCAATGGGGGGGCGTTGGGCAGATACGCAGTATTTT.

As DNA, the CDR3 is TGTGCCAGCAGCTTAGAGGGAGGGCCGGCGACCCAGTACTTC. This codes for CASSLEGGPATQYF. The chain uses TRBV7-2 and TRBJ2-5; 7 nucleotides agree with TRBD2. The CDR3 consists of 14 residues. From germline, CDR1 is SGHTA and CDR2 FQGNSA. V was clipped by 1 base and J by 7 bases; unmatched bases: 6.

The CDR3 DNA reads as TGTGCCAGCAGCTTTAGGGCGGGGGACACTGAAGCTTTCTTT. Translation gives CASSFRAGDTEAFF. The V and J genes are TRBV7-9 and TRBJ1-1; a weak D match, TRBD1 (5 bases). V was pared by 3 bases and J by 3 bases, with 11 bases between. The CDR3 runs 14 residues. The germline V gene encodes CDR1 SEHNR and CDR2 FQNEAQ (reference sequence).

The chain combines TRBV16 with TRBJ2-5; tentatively, D is TRBD2 (6 bases). The length of the CDR3 is 14 residues. Between the trimmed V and J ends, which lost 2 bases and 4 bases, there was a span of 11 bases. The germline gives CDR1 KGHSY, CDR2 FQNENV. The CDR3 reads CASSQGGMAETQYF. CDR3 bases: TGTGCCAGCAGCCAAGGGGGGATGGCAGAGACCCAGTACTTC.

This clone occurred a few times. This chain links TRBV10-1 with TRBJ2-5; D not resolved. The CDR3 is 13 amino acids. Looked up from germline, CDR1 is WNHNN and CDR2 is SYGVQD (reference sequence). Deletions cut 4 bases from V and 2 bases from J, with 8 bases between. CDR3 loop: CASSVALQETQYF. The CDR3 DNA sequence: TGCGCCAGCAGTGTGGCTCTTCAAGAGACCCAGTACTTC.

V gene TRBV7-6 combines with J gene TRBJ2-3; TRBD2 matches 9 bases. Germline V gene sequence: CDR1 SGHVS, CDR2 FNYEAQ. V gave up 1 base and J gave up 4 bases; unmatched junction bases: 12. This CDR3 spans 18 amino acids. The CDR3 reads CASSLGLRLAGVADTQYF. The CDR3 DNA is TGTGCCAGCAGCTTAGGGTTGCGTTTAGCGGGGGTCGCAGATACGCAGTATTTT.

This clone has just a few counts. The chain has TRBV4-1 and TRBJ1-5, with TRBD1 matching over 9 bases. The CDR3 is made up of 14 amino acids. The J segment lost 4 bases and the V segment lost 4 bases, leaving 2 bases of the junction unmatched. Germline V gene lookup returns CDR1 MGHRA and CDR2 YSYEKL. The CDR3, as DNA: TGCGCCAGCAGCCCCGGGACAGGGAATCAGCCCCAGCATTTT. This gives the protein CASSPGTGNQPQHF.

The chain is built from TRBV6-1 and TRBJ2-3; the D gene is possibly TRBD2 (6 bases). The CDR3 loop spans 15 amino acids. Deletions cut 3 bases from V and 0 bases from J, with 10 bases between. CDR1 is MNHNS and CDR2 is SASEGT in the germline V gene. The CDR3: CASSDAAGSTDTQYF. The CDR3 bases are TGTGCCAGCAGTGATGCGGCGGGAAGCACAGATACGCAGTATTTT.

The chain employs TRBV30 and TRBJ1-2; TRBD1 might be the D (5 bases). Germline V gene data show CDR1 as GTSNPN and CDR2 as SVGIG (reference sequence). The CDR3 runs 13 residues. Trimming left V 3 bases short and J 2 bases short, with 10 bases between. The CDR3 loop is CAWRRDSNYGYTF. CDR3 nucleotides: TGTGCCTGGAGGCGAGACAGCAACTATGGCTACACCTTC.

CDR3 coding DNA: TGTGCCACCAGCAGAGACAGGAACACTGAAGCTTTCTTT. Translation: CATSRDRNTEAFF. The chain has TRBV15 and TRBJ1-1; no definite D call. Trimming shortened V by 0 bases and J by 1 base, and 3 bases separated the two germline ends. In germline, CDR1 is LNHNV, CDR2 YYDKDF (reference sequence). The CDR3 consists of 13 residues.

This chain's CDR3 is CASSPGIKASQETQYF. CDR3 DNA sequence: TGTGCCAGCTCACCAGGGATTAAGGCCTCCCAAGAGACCCAGTACTTC. The V and J genes are TRBV18 and TRBJ2-5; D uncertain. This CDR3 is built from 16 residues. With 2 bases removed from V and 1 base from J, the gap between germline ends came to 14 bases. In germline, CDR1 is KGHSH, CDR2 LQKENI.

The chain links TRBV2 to TRBJ2-6, with 9 bases lining up with TRBD1. The CDR3 spans 18 residues. The trim removed 3 bases at V and 2 bases at J, leaving 8 bases unmatched. CDR1 and CDR2 from the germline V gene are SNHLY and FYNNEI. The CDR3 DNA sequence: TGTGCCAGCAGTGATACCGGGACAGGGCGGCCTGGGGCCAACGTCCTGACTTTC. It specifies CASSDTGTGRPGANVLTF.

The rearrangement links TRBV27 to TRBJ2-1; 7 bases align to TRBD2. Germline trimming cut 2 bases from V and 2 bases from J; bases unmatched to any gene: 0. The germline V gene has CDR1 MNHEY and CDR2 SMNVEV (reference sequence). The CDR3 length is 14 residues. The CDR3 loop reads CASSLLAAYNEQFF. The CDR3 coding sequence is TGTGCCAGCAGTTTACTAGCGGCCTACAATGAGCAGTTCTTC.

This clone was detected a few times. The rearrangement uses TRBV29-1 and TRBJ2-2; D remains unclear. V lost 6 bases to trimming and J lost 2 bases, with 4 bases between them. This CDR3 is 11 amino acids long. The V gene's germline CDR1 is SQVTM and CDR2 ANQGSEA. The CDR3 sequence: CSVRNTGELFF. The CDR3 DNA is TGCAGCGTGAGAAACACCGGGGAGCTGTTTTTT.

The chain has TRBV13 and TRBJ1-6, with D unclear. Trimming left V 0 bases short and J 0 bases short, with 3 bases between. In germline, CDR1 is PRHDT, CDR2 FYEKMQ (reference sequence). This CDR3 region has 15 residues. Here the CDR3 reads CASSLGGSYNSPLHF. CDR3 coding DNA: TGTGCCAGCAGCTTAGGTGGCTCCTATAATTCACCCCTCCACTTT.

This sequence joins TRBV7-2 and TRBJ2-1; the match to TRBD2 covers 10 bases. V lost 4 bases, J lost 4 bases, and 1 base stayed unmatched. Germline lookup yields CDR1 SGHTA and CDR2 FQGNSA. CDR3 length equals 14 residues. The CDR3 nucleotides are TGTGCCAGCAGCTCACTAGCGGGGTACAATGAGCAGTTCTTC. Its translation: CASSSLAGYNEQFF.

The chain uses TRBV7-2 and TRBJ2-7; 8 bases map to TRBD2. V lost 4 bases and J lost 5; bases outside the gene matches: 13. CDR1 SGHTA and CDR2 FQGNSA come from the germline V gene. The CDR3 is 16 residues long. The CDR3 region has the DNA TGTGCCAGCAGCTCGATCCAGGGGTTAGCGGGAAACGAGCAGTACTTC. Translating gives CASSSIQGLAGNEQYF. Full variable domain (missing parts from reference TRBV7-2 and TRBJ2-7): GAGVSQSPSNKVTEKGKDVELRCDPISGHTALYWYRQSLGQGLEFLIYFQGNSAPDKSGLPSDRFSAERTGGSVSTLTIQRTQQEDSAVYLCASSSIQGLAGNEQYFGPGTRLTVT.

The genes are TRBV7-3 and TRBJ2-1; no clear D gene. CDR1 is SGHTA and CDR2 is FQGTGA in the germline V gene. This CDR3 is built from 18 residues. The ends were cut back, 2 bases at V and 3 bases at J, with 20 bases in the middle. In DNA form, the CDR3 reads TGTGCCAGCAGCTTAGATAGTCTGGGCGGTTCTATCTACAATGAGCAGTTCTTC. Encoded protein: CASSLDSLGGSIYNEQFF.

This rearrangement joins TRBV5-1 to TRBJ2-2, with D unresolved. Trimming took 3 bases from V and 2 from J, leaving 14 bases between them. Germline lookup yields CDR1 SGHRS and CDR2 YFSETQ. The CDR3 runs 16 residues. Here the CDR3 DNA reads TGCGCCAGCAGCTCCCAATCCGACTCAAACACCGGGGAGCTGTTTTTT. It specifies CASSSQSDSNTGELFF. The whole variable domain, remainder taken from reference TRBV5-1 and TRBJ2-2, is KAGVTQTPRYLIKTRGQQVTLSCSPISGHRSVSWYQQTPGQGLQFLFEYFSETQRNKGNFPGRFSGRQFSNSRSEMNVSTLELGDSALYLCASSSQSDSNTGELFFGEGSRLTVL.

This sequence joins TRBV25-1 and TRBJ2-1; TRBD2 matches at 10 bases. Trimming removed 1 base from V and 9 bases from J; junction bases left unmatched: 6. The germline gives CDR1 MGHDK, CDR2 SYGVNS. The CDR3 extends over 15 amino acids. CDR3 loop: CASSESGTSAGEQFF. Here the CDR3 DNA reads TGTGCCAGCAGTGAATCAGGGACTAGCGCGGGTGAGCAGTTCTTC.

The chain links TRBV21-1 to TRBJ1-2; TRBD1, as called in the table, went unchecked against the DNA. TRBV21-1 is a listed pseudogene. The CDR3 loop spans 14 amino acids. CDR3 region: CASTPATGGYVHTF. DNA of the CDR3: TGTGCCAGCACCCCCGCAACAGGGGGTTATGTGCACACCTTC.